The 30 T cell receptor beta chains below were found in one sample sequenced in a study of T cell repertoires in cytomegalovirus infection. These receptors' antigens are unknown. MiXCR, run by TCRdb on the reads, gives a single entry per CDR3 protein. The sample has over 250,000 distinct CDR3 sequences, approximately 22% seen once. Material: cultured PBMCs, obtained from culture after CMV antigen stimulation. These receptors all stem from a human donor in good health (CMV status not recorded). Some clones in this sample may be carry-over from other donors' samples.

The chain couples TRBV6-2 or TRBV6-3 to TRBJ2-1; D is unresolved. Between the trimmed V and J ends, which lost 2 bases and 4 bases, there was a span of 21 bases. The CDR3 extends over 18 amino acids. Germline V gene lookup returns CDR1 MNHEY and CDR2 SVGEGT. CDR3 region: CASSYGLFTADPYNEQFF. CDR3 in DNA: TGTGCCAGCAGTTACGGCCTTTTTACGGCGGACCCTTACAATGAGCAGTTCTTC.

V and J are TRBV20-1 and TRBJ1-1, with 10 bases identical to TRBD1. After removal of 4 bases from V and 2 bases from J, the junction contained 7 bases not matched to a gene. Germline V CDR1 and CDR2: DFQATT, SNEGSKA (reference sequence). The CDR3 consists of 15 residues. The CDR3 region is CSATGQGFGNTEAFF. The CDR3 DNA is TGCAGTGCTACGGGACAGGGGTTCGGAAACACTGAAGCTTTCTTT.

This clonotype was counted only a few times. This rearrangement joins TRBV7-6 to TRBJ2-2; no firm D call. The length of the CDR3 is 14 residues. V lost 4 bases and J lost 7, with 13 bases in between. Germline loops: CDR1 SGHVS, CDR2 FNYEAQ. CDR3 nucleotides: TGTGCCAGCAGCTACGACTCCCTCGGCGGGGAGCTGTTTTTT. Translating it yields CASSYDSLGGELFF.

The DNA of the CDR3 is TGCAGTGCTACTAACCTTGACGGGATTGGAACAGATACGCAGTATTTT. This encodes CSATNLDGIGTDTQYF. The gene calls are TRBV20-1 and TRBJ2-3; maybe TRBD2 (5 bases). The germline V gene has CDR1 DFQATT and CDR2 SNEGSKA (reference sequence). V was shortened by 4 bases and J by 3 bases, with 20 bases between the two germline ends. The CDR3 is made up of 16 amino acids.

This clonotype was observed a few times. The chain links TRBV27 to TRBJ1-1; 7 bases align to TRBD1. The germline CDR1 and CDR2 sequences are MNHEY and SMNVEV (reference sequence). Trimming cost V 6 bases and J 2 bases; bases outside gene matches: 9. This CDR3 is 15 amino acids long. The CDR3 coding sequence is TGTGCCAGCAGAACATACAGGGGCCCAAACACTGAAGCTTTCTTT. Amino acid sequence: CASRTYRGPNTEAFF.

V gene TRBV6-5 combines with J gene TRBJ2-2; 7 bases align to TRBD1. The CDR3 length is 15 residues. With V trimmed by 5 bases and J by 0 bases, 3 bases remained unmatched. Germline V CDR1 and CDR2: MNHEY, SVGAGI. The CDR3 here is CASSRDRPNTGELFF. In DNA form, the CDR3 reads TGTGCCAGCAGTAGGGACAGACCGAACACCGGGGAGCTGTTTTTT.

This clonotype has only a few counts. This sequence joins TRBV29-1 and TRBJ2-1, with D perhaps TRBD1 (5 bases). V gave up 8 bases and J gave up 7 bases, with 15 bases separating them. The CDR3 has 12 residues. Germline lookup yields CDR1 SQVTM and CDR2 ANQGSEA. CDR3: CSTGRPLNEQFF. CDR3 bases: TGCAGCACAGGAAGGCCCCTTAATGAGCAGTTCTTC.

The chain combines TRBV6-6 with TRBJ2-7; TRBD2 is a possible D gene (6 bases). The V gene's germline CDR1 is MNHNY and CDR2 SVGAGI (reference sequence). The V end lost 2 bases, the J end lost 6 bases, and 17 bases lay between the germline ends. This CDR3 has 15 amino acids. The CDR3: CASSYRPGPGAEQYF. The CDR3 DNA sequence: TGTGCCAGCAGTTACCGGCCGGGGCCGGGAGCCGAGCAGTACTTC.

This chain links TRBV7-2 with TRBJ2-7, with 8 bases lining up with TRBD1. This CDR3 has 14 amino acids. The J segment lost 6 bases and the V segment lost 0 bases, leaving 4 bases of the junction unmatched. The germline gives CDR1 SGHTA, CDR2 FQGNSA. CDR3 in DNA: TGTGCCAGCAGCTTAGCCTTGACAGGGGTCGAGCAGTACTTC. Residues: CASSLALTGVEQYF. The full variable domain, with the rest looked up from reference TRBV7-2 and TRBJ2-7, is GAGVSQSPSNKVTEKGKDVELRCDPISGHTALYWYRQSLGQGLEFLIYFQGNSAPDKSGLPSDRFSAERTGGSVSTLTIQRTQQEDSAVYLCASSLALTGVEQYFGPGTRLTVT.

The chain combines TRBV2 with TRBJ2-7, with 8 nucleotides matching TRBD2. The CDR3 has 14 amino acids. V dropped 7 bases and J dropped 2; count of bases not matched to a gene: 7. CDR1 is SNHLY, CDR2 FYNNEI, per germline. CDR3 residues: CASNGGLGTYEQYF. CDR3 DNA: TGTGCCAGCAACGGGGGACTAGGAACCTACGAGCAGTACTTC.

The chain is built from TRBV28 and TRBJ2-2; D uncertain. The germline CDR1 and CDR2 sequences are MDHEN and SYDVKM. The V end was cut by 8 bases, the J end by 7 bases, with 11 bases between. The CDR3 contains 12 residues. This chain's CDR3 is CASCGVGGELFF. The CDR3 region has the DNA TGTGCCAGCTGCGGAGTTGGCGGGGAGCTGTTTTTT.

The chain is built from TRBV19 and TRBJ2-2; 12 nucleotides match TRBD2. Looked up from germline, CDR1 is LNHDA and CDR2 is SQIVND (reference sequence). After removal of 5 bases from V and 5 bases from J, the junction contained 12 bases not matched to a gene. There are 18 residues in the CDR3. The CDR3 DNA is TGTGCCAGTAGTCCACGACTAGCGGGAGAAATTAAAACCGGGGAGCTGTTTTTT. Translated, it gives CASSPRLAGEIKTGELFF.

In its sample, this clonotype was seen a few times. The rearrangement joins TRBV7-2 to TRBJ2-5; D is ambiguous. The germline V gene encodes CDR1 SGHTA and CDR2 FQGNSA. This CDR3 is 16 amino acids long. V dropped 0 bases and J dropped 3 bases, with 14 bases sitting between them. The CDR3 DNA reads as TGTGCCAGCAGCTTAGCACTTGAACTGGGCAAAGAGACCCAGTACTTC. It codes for CASSLALELGKETQYF.

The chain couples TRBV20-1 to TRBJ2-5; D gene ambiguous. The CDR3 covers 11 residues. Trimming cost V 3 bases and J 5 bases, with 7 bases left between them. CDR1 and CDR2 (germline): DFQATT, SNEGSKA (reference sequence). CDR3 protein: CSASRLETQYF. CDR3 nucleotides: TGCAGTGCTAGTAGGTTGGAGACCCAGTACTTC.

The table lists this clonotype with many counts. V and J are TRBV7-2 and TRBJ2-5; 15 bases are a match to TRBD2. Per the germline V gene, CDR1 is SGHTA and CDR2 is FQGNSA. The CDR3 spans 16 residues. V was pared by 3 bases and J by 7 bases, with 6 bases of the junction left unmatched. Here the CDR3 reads CASSFAPGLAGGTQYF. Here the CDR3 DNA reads TGTGCCAGCAGCTTTGCCCCGGGACTAGCGGGAGGGACCCAGTACTTC.

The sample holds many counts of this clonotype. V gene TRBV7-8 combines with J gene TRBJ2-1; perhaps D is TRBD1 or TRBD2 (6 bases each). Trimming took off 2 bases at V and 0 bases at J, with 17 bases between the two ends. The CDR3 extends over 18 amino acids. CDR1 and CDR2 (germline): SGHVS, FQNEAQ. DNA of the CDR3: TGTGCCAGCAGCTTAAGAGGGGGGACGGGAAGCTCCTACAATGAGCAGTTCTTC. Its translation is CASSLRGGTGSSYNEQFF.

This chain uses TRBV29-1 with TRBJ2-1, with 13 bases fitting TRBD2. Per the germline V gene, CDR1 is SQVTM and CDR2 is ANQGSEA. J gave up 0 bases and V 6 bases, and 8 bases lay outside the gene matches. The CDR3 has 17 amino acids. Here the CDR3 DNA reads TGCAGCGTAACTAGCGGGAGGGCCTGGACCTCCTACAATGAGCAGTTCTTC. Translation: CSVTSGRAWTSYNEQFF.

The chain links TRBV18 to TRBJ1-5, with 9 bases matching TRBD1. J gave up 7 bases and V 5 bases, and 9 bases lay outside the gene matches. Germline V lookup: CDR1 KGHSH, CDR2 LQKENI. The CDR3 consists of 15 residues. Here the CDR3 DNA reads TGTGCCAGCTCAATTACAGGGGGCGGAGGACAGCCCCAGCATTTT. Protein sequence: CASSITGGGGQPQHF.

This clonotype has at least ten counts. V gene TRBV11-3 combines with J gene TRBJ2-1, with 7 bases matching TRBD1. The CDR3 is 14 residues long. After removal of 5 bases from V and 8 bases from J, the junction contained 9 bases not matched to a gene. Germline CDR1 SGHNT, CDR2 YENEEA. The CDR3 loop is CASSLTTGAYEQFF. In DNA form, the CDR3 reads TGTGCCAGCAGCCTTACAACAGGGGCCTATGAGCAGTTCTTC. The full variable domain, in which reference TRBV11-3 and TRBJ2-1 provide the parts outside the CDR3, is EAGVVQSPRYKIIEKKQPVAFWCNPISGHNTLYWYLQNLGQGPELLIRYENEEAVDDSQLPKDRFSAERLKGVDSTLKIQPAELGDSAVYLCASSLTTGAYEQFFGPGTRLTVL.

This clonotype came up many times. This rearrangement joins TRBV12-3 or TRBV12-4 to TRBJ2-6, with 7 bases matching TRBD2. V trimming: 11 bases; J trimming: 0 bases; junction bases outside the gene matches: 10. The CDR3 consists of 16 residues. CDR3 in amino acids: CASGGSGLSGANVLTF. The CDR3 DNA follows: TGTGCCTCGGGGGGTAGCGGGCTCTCTGGGGCCAACGTCCTGACTTTC.

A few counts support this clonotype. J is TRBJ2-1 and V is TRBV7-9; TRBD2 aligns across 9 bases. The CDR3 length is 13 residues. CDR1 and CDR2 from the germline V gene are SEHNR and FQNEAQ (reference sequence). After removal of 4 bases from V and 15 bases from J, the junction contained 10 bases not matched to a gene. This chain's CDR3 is CASSSIAGEGRFF. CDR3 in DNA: TGTGCCAGCAGCTCTATAGCGGGAGAGGGGCGGTTCTTC.

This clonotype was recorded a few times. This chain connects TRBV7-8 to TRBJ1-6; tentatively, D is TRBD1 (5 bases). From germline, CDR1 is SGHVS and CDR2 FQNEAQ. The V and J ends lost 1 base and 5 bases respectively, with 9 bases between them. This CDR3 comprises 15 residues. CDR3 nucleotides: TGTGCCAGCAGCTTAGGGGGCCAGAATAATTCACCCCTCCACTTT. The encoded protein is CASSLGGQNNSPLHF.

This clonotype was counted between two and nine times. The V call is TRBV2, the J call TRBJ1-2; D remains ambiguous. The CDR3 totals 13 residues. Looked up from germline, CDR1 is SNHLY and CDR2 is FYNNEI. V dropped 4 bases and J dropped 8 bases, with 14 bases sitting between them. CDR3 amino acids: CASSAGEASGYTF. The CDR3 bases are TGTGCCAGCAGTGCAGGAGAGGCGAGCGGCTACACCTTC. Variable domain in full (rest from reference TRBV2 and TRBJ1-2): EPEVTQTPSHQVTQMGQEVILRCVPISNHLYFYWYRQILGQKVEFLVSFYNNEISEKSEIFDDQFSVERPDGSNFTLKIRSTKLEDSAMYFCASSAGEASGYTFGSGTRLTVV.

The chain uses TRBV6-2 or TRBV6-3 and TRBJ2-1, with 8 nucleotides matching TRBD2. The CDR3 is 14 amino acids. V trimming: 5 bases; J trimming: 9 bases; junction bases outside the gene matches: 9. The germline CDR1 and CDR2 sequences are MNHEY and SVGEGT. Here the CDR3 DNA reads TGTGCCAGCAGTGCCGGGACTAGTTATGGTGAGCAGTTCTTC. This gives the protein CASSAGTSYGEQFF.

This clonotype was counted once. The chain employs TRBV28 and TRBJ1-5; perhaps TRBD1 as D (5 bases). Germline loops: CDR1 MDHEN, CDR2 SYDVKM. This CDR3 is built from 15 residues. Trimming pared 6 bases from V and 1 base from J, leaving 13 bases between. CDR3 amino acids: CASSEQGFSNQPQHF. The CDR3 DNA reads TGTGCCAGCAGCGAGCAGGGTTTCAGCAATCAGCCCCAGCATTTT.

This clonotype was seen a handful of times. CDR3 amino acids: CASSQGRELYNEQFF. The DNA for the CDR3 is TGCGCCAGCAGCCAAGGACGGGAGCTCTACAATGAGCAGTTCTTC. The rearrangement links TRBV4-3 to TRBJ2-1, with D possibly matching TRBD2 (6 bases). CDR1 and CDR2 (germline): LGHNA, YSLEER. The CDR3 loop spans 15 amino acids. Deletions cut 1 base from V and 3 bases from J, with 10 bases between.

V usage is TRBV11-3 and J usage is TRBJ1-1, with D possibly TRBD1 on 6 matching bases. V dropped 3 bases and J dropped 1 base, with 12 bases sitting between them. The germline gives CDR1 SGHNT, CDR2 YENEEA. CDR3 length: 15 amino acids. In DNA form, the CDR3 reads TGTGCCAGCAGCTTTCGAGGGACACCGAACACTGAAGCTTTCTTT. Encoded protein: CASSFRGTPNTEAFF.

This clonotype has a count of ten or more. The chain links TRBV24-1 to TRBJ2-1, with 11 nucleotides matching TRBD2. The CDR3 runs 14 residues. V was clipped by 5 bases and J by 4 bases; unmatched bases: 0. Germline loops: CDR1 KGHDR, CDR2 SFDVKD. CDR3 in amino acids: CATSGLAGYNEQFF. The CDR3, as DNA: TGTGCCACCAGTGGACTAGCGGGGTACAATGAGCAGTTCTTC.

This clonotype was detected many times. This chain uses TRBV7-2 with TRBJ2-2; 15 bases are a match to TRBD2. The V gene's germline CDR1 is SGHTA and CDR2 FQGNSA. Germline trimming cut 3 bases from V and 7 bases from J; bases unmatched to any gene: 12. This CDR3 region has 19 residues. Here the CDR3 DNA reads TGTGCCAGCAGCTTCGGTCGGGGACTAGCGGGAGGTGGAGTCGGGGAGCTGTTTTTT. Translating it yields CASSFGRGLAGGGVGELFF.

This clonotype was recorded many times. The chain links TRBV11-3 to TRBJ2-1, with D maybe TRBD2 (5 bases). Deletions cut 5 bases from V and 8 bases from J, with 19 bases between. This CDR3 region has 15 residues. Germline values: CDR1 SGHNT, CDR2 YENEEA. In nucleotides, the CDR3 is TGTGCCAGCAGCCCCGGACTCCCCCGGTCTGATGAGCAGTTCTTC. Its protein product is CASSPGLPRSDEQFF. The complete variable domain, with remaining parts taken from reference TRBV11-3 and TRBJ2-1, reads EAGVVQSPRYKIIEKKQPVAFWCNPISGHNTLYWYLQNLGQGPELLIRYENEEAVDDSQLPKDRFSAERLKGVDSTLKIQPAELGDSAVYLCASSPGLPRSDEQFFGPGTRLTVL.